The rows below give T cell receptor beta chains drawn from one sample of a study of T cell changes during pregnancy in multiple sclerosis. Here immunoSEQ multiplex PCR was the method, and the copy in TCRdb shows in-frame clones only, minus some. Here the sample spans around 100,000 clones, about 93% being singletons. The sample consisted of peripheral blood, taken in the third trimester of pregnancy. These receptors all come from a female donor with multiple sclerosis, enrolled in a pregnancy study. CDR3s include the opening cysteine and the closing phenylalanine or tryptophan. Fields, in order: J gene, V gene, clone size, D gene, CDR3 protein, CDR3 DNA. The D gene is left open where the match is weak. For some rows the clone size is stated as once, few or many, or as a class when expanded; others skip it.

>TRBJ2-1|TRBV11-2|NA|TRBD2
CASSSLGTSGNEQFF
TGTGCCAGCAGCTCGCTGGGGACTAGCGGGAATGAGCAGTTCTTC
>TRBJ2-1|TRBV29-1|NA|NA
CSVKQGYWNEQFF
TGCAGCGTCAAACAGGGTTACTGGAATGAGCAGTTCTTC
>TRBJ2-1|TRBV5-1|NA|TRBD2
CASSLGLAGVSSYNEQFF
TGCGCCAGCAGCTTAGGTCTAGCGGGAGTTTCAAGCTACAATGAGCAGTTCTTC
>TRBJ1-5|TRBV19|NA|NA
CASSIVGGNQPQHF
TGTGCCAGTAGTATCGTCGGCGGGAATCAGCCCCAGCATTTT
>TRBJ1-3|TRBV21-1|NA|NA
CASSQNAVSSGNTIYF
TGTGCCAGCAGCCAGAACGCGGTGAGCTCTGGAAACACCATATATTTT
>TRBJ1-1|TRBV27|NA|TRBD1
CASSLYARGLGTEAFF
TGTGCCAGCAGTTTATATGCCAGGGGGCTTGGCACTGAAGCTTTCTTT
>TRBJ1-2|TRBV28|NA|NA
CASSFGENYGYTF
TGTGCCAGCAGTTTCGGGGAGAACTATGGCTACACCTTC
>TRBJ2-7|TRBV2|NA|NA
CASSEIIGTPGVYEQYF
TGTGCCAGCAGCGAGATTATTGGGACCCCGGGGGTCTACGAGCAGTACTTC
>TRBJ2-7|TRBV28|NA|NA
CASSSLGRTAFSSSYEQYF
TGTGCCAGCAGCTCCTTGGGCCGGACAGCCTTTTCCTCCAGCTACGAGCAGTACTTC
>TRBJ2-7|TRBV27|NA|TRBD1
CASSPLNRRSRGPDLKYEQYF
TGTGCCAGCAGTCCCCTCAATCGTCGTAGCAGGGGGCCCGATCTTAAATACGAGCAGTACTTC
>TRBJ2-3|TRBV21-1|NA|NA
CASTPGQGADTQYF
TGTGCCAGCACTCCGGGACAGGGGGCAGATACGCAGTATTTT
>TRBJ1-1|TRBV10-3|NA|TRBD1
CAISWTGNTEAFF
TGTGCCATCAGCTGGACAGGGAACACTGAAGCTTTCTTT
>TRBJ1-4|TRBV6-5|NA|NA
CASKVDRNNEKLFF
TGTGCCAGCAAGGTGGACAGAAACAATGAAAAACTGTTTTTT
>TRBJ1-2|TRBV18|once|TRBD1
CASSLDRENYGYTF
TGTGCCAGCTCACTTGACAGGGAAAACTATGGCTACACCTTC
>TRBJ2-7|TRBV5-6|NA|TRBD2
CASSTGGGNYEQYF
TGTGCCAGCAGCACTGGCGGGGGAAACTACGAGCAGTACTTC
>TRBJ2-7|TRBV2|few|TRBD1
CASMRTGNYEQYF
TGTGCCAGCATGCGGACAGGTAACTACGAGCAGTACTTC
>TRBJ1-1|TRBV19|NA|NA
CASRGEEAFF
TGTGCCAGCCGGGGGGAGGAAGCTTTCTTT
>TRBJ1-1|TRBV4-1|NA|NA
CASSLSPRQEAFF
TGCGCCAGCAGCCTCTCCCCTAGACAGGAAGCTTTCTTT
>TRBJ1-5|TRBV6-6|NA|NA
CASSYAQHNQPQHF
TGTGCCAGCAGTTACGCACAGCACAATCAGCCCCAGCATTTT
>TRBJ1-2|TRBV21-1|NA|NA
CASSDGQGADYTF
TGTGCCAGCAGCGATGGACAGGGGGCAGACTACACCTTC
>TRBJ2-7|TRBV27|NA|TRBD2
CASSPGTSPYEQYF
TGTGCCAGCAGCCCCGGGACTAGCCCCTACGAGCAGTACTTC
>TRBJ2-2|TRBV19|NA|NA
CASSPLLAAAGELFF
TGTGCCAGTAGCCCGCTCTTGGCGGCCGCCGGGGAGCTGTTTTTT
>TRBJ2-2|TRBV2|NA|NA
CASIENRAGELFF
TGTGCCAGCATCGAGAATCGGGCCGGGGAGCTGTTTTTT
>TRBJ2-1|TRBV6-1|once|TRBD2
CASSEEGPILAGGNNEQFF
TGTGCCAGCAGTGAAGAGGGACCGATTCTAGCGGGAGGAAACAATGAGCAGTTCTTC
>TRBJ1-1|TRBV30|NA|NA
CALSMWGPGYEAFF
TGTGCCTTATCTATGTGGGGGCCGGGCTATGAAGCTTTCTTT